This TCR beta chain comes out of a study of blood T cell repertoires in COVID-19. Across the study: Some COVID-19 samples were acute and others convalescent; all came from the United States, Italy and Spain. Sources were T cells, B-cell-depleted T cells, or PBMCs; the material itself was cDNA or gDNA.

The CDR3 is 16 amino acids. With 4 bases clipped from V and 2 bases from J, the junction kept 12 bases outside the gene matches. Germline-derived CDR1 and CDR2 are GTSNPN and SVGIG (reference sequence). Study processing details: Cell counts per sample came from amplifying reference gene primers. This table comes from immunoSEQ multiplex PCR, and its TCRdb copy is limited to in-frame clones, with some not included. Clone size and V and J calls were adopted from that table, with D and trimming inferred from the DNA. The sample lists some 55,000 clones; more than 75% were seen once. The source is a man aged 55 to 70 with acute or convalescent COVID-19. The gene calls are TRBV30 and TRBJ2-7, with 9 bases that match TRBD1. The material sequenced was peripheral blood. This chain's CDR3 is CAWIPGGTGTTYEQYF. As DNA, the CDR3 is TGTGCCTGGATTCCCGGAGGGACAGGGACCACCTACGAGCAGTACTTC. The entire variable domain, with the rest obtained from reference TRBV30 and TRBJ2-7, is as follows: SQTIHQWPATLVQPVGSPLSLECTVEGTSNPNLYWYRQAAGRGLQLLFYSVGIGQISSEVPQNLSASRPQDRQFILSSKKLLLSDSGFYLCAWIPGGTGTTYEQYFGPGTRLTVT.